A single sample is the source of the 27 T cell receptor beta chains below, sequenced in a study of OX40 agonist ivuxolimab in advanced cancers. TCRdb's table, derived via immunoSEQ multiplex PCR, lists solely in-frame clones and lacks some. The sample holds more than 65,000 clones, about 78% seen once. Sequencing used CD4+ or CD8+ T cells sorted from blood, obtained in a trial of the OX40 agonist ivuxolimab. All receptors derive from an adult with an advanced solid tumor such as melanoma, head and neck, liver or kidney cancer.

The CDR3 protein is CASRPWTGNEPGYTF. Written as DNA, the CDR3 is TGTGCCAGCAGGCCTTGGACAGGGAACGAGCCTGGCTACACCTTC. V gene TRBV6-5 combines with J gene TRBJ1-2, with 8 bases aligning to TRBD1. V shed 6 bases and J 7 bases; nucleotides not matched to a gene: 13. Germline V gene lookup returns CDR1 MNHEY and CDR2 SVGAGI. This CDR3 contains 15 residues.

There are a few counts of this clone. The chain is built from TRBV5-1 and TRBJ2-4; D remains ambiguous. The CDR3 covers 14 residues. V lost 4 bases and J lost 0, with 8 bases in between. Per germline, CDR1 SGHRS and CDR2 YFSETQ. This chain's CDR3 is CASSETVAKNIQYF. For the CDR3, the DNA is TGCGCCAGCAGCGAGACGGTAGCCAAAAACATTCAGTACTTC.

The V and J genes are TRBV18 and TRBJ1-2; a possible D gene is TRBD1 (5 bases). CDR3 length: 14 residues. V lost 3 bases and J 2 bases, leaving 10 bases between the germline ends. Germline V lookup: CDR1 KGHSH, CDR2 LQKENI. DNA for the CDR3: TGTGCCAGCTCACCGGGGGATTCCAACTATGGCTACACCTTC. It is translated as CASSPGDSNYGYTF.

The V and J genes are TRBV18 and TRBJ1-4; 7 nucleotides agree with TRBD1. V gave up 5 bases and J gave up 0 bases; unmatched junction bases: 6. Germline CDR1 is KGHSH and CDR2 is LQKENI. The CDR3 covers 16 residues. This chain's CDR3 is CASSIRQGATNEKLFF. The CDR3 region has the DNA TGTGCCAGCTCAATCCGACAGGGAGCAACTAATGAAAAACTGTTTTTT.

V gene TRBV13 combines with J gene TRBJ2-7, with D possibly being TRBD1 or TRBD2 (5 bases each). The germline V gene encodes CDR1 PRHDT and CDR2 FYEKMQ (reference sequence). CDR3 length: 14 amino acids. Between the trimmed V and J ends, which lost 0 bases and 3 bases, there was a span of 9 bases. The CDR3 loop is CASSLGGDGYEQYF. The CDR3 bases are TGTGCCAGCAGCTTAGGGGGGGATGGCTACGAGCAGTACTTC.

The CDR3 coding sequence is TGTGCCAGCACCCCCTCCTCCAGAAGGGTAACCTACGAGCAGTACTTC. It encodes CASTPSSRRVTYEQYF. V is TRBV28 and J is TRBJ2-7, with unresolved D. Trimming removed 7 bases at V and 2 bases at J, with 21 bases between. The CDR3 runs to 16 residues. From germline, CDR1 is MDHEN and CDR2 SYDVKM.

CDR3 protein: CASSWTSANTGELFF. In DNA form, the CDR3 reads TGTGCCAGCAGTTGGACTAGCGCAAACACCGGGGAGCTGTTTTTT. This chain uses TRBV2 with TRBJ2-2, with TRBD2 matching over 9 bases. The CDR3 is 15 amino acids. J gave up 2 bases and V 5 bases, and 3 bases lay outside the gene matches. Germline-derived CDR1 and CDR2 are SNHLY and FYNNEI.

The V and J genes are TRBV10-2 and TRBJ1-2, with 10 bases that match TRBD1. The CDR3 length is 17 residues. J gave up 2 bases and V 1 base, and 7 bases lay outside the gene matches. Germline assignment: CDR1 WSHSY and CDR2 SAAADI. The CDR3 coding sequence is TGCGCCAGCAGTGAGTGGGGGACAGGGGAGAGGAACTATGGCTACACCTTC. Protein sequence: CASSEWGTGERNYGYTF.

V is TRBV9 and J is TRBJ1-1; D remains ambiguous. Deletions cut 1 base from V and 0 bases from J, with 7 bases between. The CDR3 spans 14 residues. Germline lookup yields CDR1 SGDLS and CDR2 YYNGEE. The CDR3 spells CASSVRLMNTEAFF. The DNA of the CDR3 is TGTGCCAGCAGCGTAAGGCTCATGAACACTGAAGCTTTCTTT.

Turning to this clone: The same CDR3 arises from other DNA sequences in this sample as well. The rearrangement links TRBV7-2 to TRBJ1-1; 11 nucleotides match TRBD1. The CDR3 covers 13 residues. Germline loops: CDR1 SGHTA, CDR2 FQGNSA. J lost 10 bases, V lost 4 bases, and 5 bases had no gene match. CDR3 nucleotide sequence: TGTGCCAGCAGCTGGACAGGGGGCGGGGGAGCTTTCTTT. Its translation: CASSWTGGGGAFF.

The gene calls are TRBV5-1 and TRBJ2-7, with D possibly called TRBD1 or TRBD2 (6 bases each). The CDR3 has 16 amino acids. The V gene lost 4 bases and the J gene lost 7 bases, with 24 bases spanning the gap. CDR1 and CDR2 (germline): SGHRS, YFSETQ. CDR3 coding DNA: TGCGCCAGCAGCCGAGGGCGGGACATCGAACCGCGGGAGCAGTACTTC. Its protein product is CASSRGRDIEPREQYF.

This clone was seen a few times. The V and J genes are TRBV7-8 and TRBJ1-4; weak D call: TRBD1 (6 bases). The ends were cut back, 3 bases at V and 2 bases at J, with 10 bases in the middle. Germline CDR1 and CDR2: SGHVS and FQNEAQ. The CDR3 contains 15 residues. The CDR3 sequence is CASSFGGATNEKLFF. The CDR3 DNA sequence: TGTGCCAGCAGCTTCGGGGGGGCCACTAATGAAAAACTGTTTTTT. Together with reference TRBV7-8 and TRBJ1-4, the CDR3 gives the full variable domain: GAGVSQSPRYKVAKRGQDVALRCDPISGHVSLFWYQQALGQGPEFLTYFQNEAQLDKSGLPSDRFFAERPEGSVSTLKIQRTQQEDSAVYLCASSFGGATNEKLFFGSGTQLSVL.

The J gene is TRBJ2-1, the V gene TRBV4-3, with D possibly TRBD2 on 5 matching bases. Germline V lookup: CDR1 LGHNA, CDR2 YSLEER. This CDR3 has 17 residues. Trimming shortened V by 0 bases and J by 0 bases, and 12 bases separated the two germline ends. The DNA for the CDR3 is TGCGCCAGCAGCCAAGAAGGTCCGGGGAGCTCCTACAATGAGCAGTTCTTC. It yields the protein CASSQEGPGSSYNEQFF.

This clone was counted between two and nine times. V gene TRBV6-5 combines with J gene TRBJ2-2, with 7 bases lining up with TRBD1. Germline values: CDR1 MNHEY, CDR2 SVGAGI. The CDR3 length is 14 residues. J lost 6 bases, V lost 10 bases, and 11 bases had no gene match. The CDR3 here is CATRQGLMAGELFF. The CDR3 coding sequence is TGTGCCACCCGACAGGGCCTTATGGCCGGGGAGCTGTTTTTT.

This clone was detected only once. V is TRBV5-4 and J is TRBJ1-3; D not resolved. Trimming took off 0 bases at V and 0 bases at J, with 7 bases between the two ends. The CDR3 spans 15 residues. CDR1 and CDR2 from the germline V gene are SGHNT and YYREEE (reference sequence). CDR3: CASSLGAGSGNTIYF. CDR3 bases: TGTGCCAGCAGCTTGGGGGCGGGCTCTGGAAACACCATATATTTT.

The chain couples TRBV11-2 to TRBJ2-5; 7 positions agree with TRBD1. The J segment lost 5 bases and the V segment lost 6 bases, leaving 12 bases of the junction unmatched. Germline loops: CDR1 SGHAT, CDR2 FQNNGV. This CDR3 has 15 amino acids. This CDR3 reads CASRQMTGSEETQYF. CDR3 in DNA: TGTGCCAGCAGACAGATGACAGGGTCGGAGGAGACCCAGTACTTC.

This CDR3 reads CASRGDISNQPQHF. CDR3 DNA sequence: TGTGCCAGCAGGGGGGACATCAGCAATCAGCCCCAGCATTTT. This chain joins TRBV28 and TRBJ1-5; D is perhaps TRBD1 (6 bases). The CDR3 runs to 14 residues. V dropped 6 bases and J dropped 1 base, with 10 bases sitting between them. Germline assignment: CDR1 MDHEN and CDR2 SYDVKM.

This sequence joins TRBV15 and TRBJ2-3; possibly TRBD2 for D (6 bases). V lost 1 base and J lost 2, with 13 bases in between. The CDR3 covers 16 residues. Germline V gives CDR1 LNHNV, CDR2 YYDKDF (reference sequence). CDR3 DNA: TGTGCCACCAGCAGAGTAGGCGGGGCGACCACAGATACGCAGTATTTT. It codes for CATSRVGGATTDTQYF.

The table lists this clone with a few counts. V and J are TRBV29-1 and TRBJ2-7, with D possibly being TRBD1 (6 bases). The CDR3 length is 13 residues. Trimming shortened V by 6 bases and J by 7 bases, and 19 bases separated the two germline ends. Germline-derived CDR1 and CDR2 are SQVTM and ANQGSEA. CDR3 DNA: TGCAGCGTAGCGGCTCAGGGGTCTTGGGAGCAGTACTTC. Its translation is CSVAAQGSWEQYF.

The gene calls are TRBV29-1 and TRBJ1-3; D unresolved. The germline V and J ends were trimmed by 7 bases and 0 bases, with 4 bases remaining between them. Germline V gene data show CDR1 as SQVTM and CDR2 as ANQGSEA. The CDR3 is 11 amino acids. The CDR3 protein is CSGYSGNTIYF. CDR3 coding DNA: TGCAGCGGATACTCTGGAAACACCATATATTTT.

J is TRBJ1-6 and V is TRBV27, with no clear D. The V gene's germline CDR1 is MNHEY and CDR2 SMNVEV (reference sequence). The length of the CDR3 is 12 residues. V shed 6 bases and J shed 7 bases, with 7 bases lying between them. In nucleotides, the CDR3 is TGTGCCAGCAGAGTCGCCAATTCACCCCTCCACTTT. Residues: CASRVANSPLHF.

The chain has TRBV2 and TRBJ2-3; the match to TRBD1 covers 10 bases. CDR1 SNHLY and CDR2 FYNNEI come from the germline V gene. After removal of 2 bases from V and 0 bases from J, the junction contained 2 bases not matched to a gene. The CDR3 is made up of 16 amino acids. The CDR3 sequence: CASSERTGGSTDTQYF. As DNA, the CDR3 is TGTGCCAGCAGTGAACGGACAGGGGGTAGCACAGATACGCAGTATTTT.

The rearrangement joins TRBV5-4 to TRBJ2-3; TRBD2 agrees at 16 bases. The CDR3 contains 17 residues. After removal of 4 bases from V and 2 bases from J, the junction contained 4 bases not matched to a gene. The germline V gene has CDR1 SGHNT and CDR2 YYREEE (reference sequence). CDR3 coding DNA: TGTGCCAGCAGCCTAGGGACTAGCGGGAGGGACACAGATACGCAGTATTTT. Translating gives CASSLGTSGRDTDTQYF. The complete variable domain, with remaining parts taken from reference TRBV5-4 and TRBJ2-3, reads ETGVTQSPTHLIKTRGQQVTLRCSSQSGHNTVSWYQQALGQGPQFIFQYYREEENGRGNFPPRFSGLQFPNYSSELNVNALELDDSALYLCASSLGTSGRDTDTQYFGPGTRLTVL.

The gene calls are TRBV5-1 and TRBJ2-2; D possibly matches TRBD1 or TRBD2 (5 bases each). CDR1 and CDR2 (germline): SGHRS, YFSETQ. The CDR3 consists of 15 residues. V gave up 2 bases and J gave up 5 bases, with 13 bases separating them. CDR3 DNA: TGCGCCAGCAGCTTCCAGGGAGCAGGGACCGGGGAGCTGTTTTTT. Protein sequence: CASSFQGAGTGELFF.

As regards this clone: The sample carries other DNA sequences with the same CDR3. The V gene is TRBV5-1, the J gene TRBJ2-5, with TRBD1 as a possible D gene (7 bases). The CDR3 loop spans 16 amino acids. The V and J ends lost 0 bases and 1 base respectively, with 13 bases between them. Germline CDR1 reads SGHRS; CDR2 reads YFSETQ. CDR3 coding DNA: TGCGCCAGCAGCTTGGCAGGTCAGGGGGGCCAAGAGACCCAGTACTTC. It specifies CASSLAGQGGQETQYF.

The chain links TRBV7-9 to TRBJ2-7, with 10 bases identical to TRBD2. V was clipped by 1 base and J by 9 bases; unmatched bases: 6. The CDR3 contains 14 residues. Germline V gene data show CDR1 as SEHNR and CDR2 as FQNEAQ (reference sequence). The CDR3 DNA reads TGTGCCAGCAGCTTAGAGATAACTAGCGGGATGCAGTACTTC. Amino acids: CASSLEITSGMQYF.

The chain recombines TRBV18 with TRBJ1-3; D ambiguous. The CDR3 length is 14 residues. In germline, CDR1 is KGHSH, CDR2 LQKENI. Trimming shortened V by 5 bases and J by 0 bases, and 8 bases separated the two germline ends. The CDR3 coding sequence is TGTGCCAGCTCATCTAGTAACTCTGGAAACACCATATATTTT. Translated: CASSSSNSGNTIYF. The variable domain in full, completed from reference TRBV18 and TRBJ1-3, reads NAGVMQNPRHLVRRRGQEARLRCSPMKGHSHVYWYRQLPEEGLKFMVYLQKENIIDESGMPKERFSAEFPKEGPSILRIQQVVRGDSAAYFCASSSSNSGNTIYFGEGSWLTVV.